Here is one T cell receptor (beta chain) with its context. In the source study's methods: Amplification with reference gene primers provided the estimates of nucleated cell counts. TCRdb's table, derived via immunoSEQ multiplex PCR, lists solely in-frame clones and lacks some. That table supplies the V and J calls and clone size; D and trimming were determined from the DNA. The sample consists of some 83,000 clones, roughly nine tenths of them appearing once. The data stem from a study of blood T cell repertoires in COVID-19. The CDR3 covers 16 residues. Trimming at V came to 0 bases and at J to 7 bases, leaving 9 bases not matched to a gene. The germline CDR1 and CDR2 sequences are SGHTS and YDEGEE.

The origin of this receptor is a middle-aged man with acute or convalescent COVID-19. The sequencing sample was made of peripheral blood. The gene calls are TRBV5-8 and TRBJ2-5; TRBD2 matches at 10 bases. The CDR3 here is CASSLGLAGDGRTQYF. The CDR3 DNA reads TGTGCCAGCAGCTTGGGGCTAGCGGGGGATGGTAGGACCCAGTACTTC. The complete variable domain, with remaining parts taken from reference TRBV5-8 and TRBJ2-5, reads EAGVTQSPTHLIKTRGQQATLRCSPISGHTSVYWYQQALGLGLQFLLWYDEGEERNRGNFPPRFSGRQFPNYSSELNVNALELEDSALYLCASSLGLAGDGRTQYFGPGTRLLVL.